The 2 T cell receptor beta chains below come from one sample, sequenced in a study of early stage breast cancer tumors. TCRdb's table, derived via immunoSEQ multiplex PCR, lists solely in-frame clones and lacks some. The data hold fewer than 70,000 clones, with approximately 80% observed a single time. Sequenced input: blood. Receptors were obtained from a person in their 40s with breast cancer.

This chain links TRBV6-6 with TRBJ2-3; TRBD1 matches at 7 bases. V gave up 4 bases and J gave up 6 bases; unmatched junction bases: 1. In germline, CDR1 is MNHNY, CDR2 SVGAGI (reference sequence). This CDR3 has 12 residues. The CDR3 is CASSSTGDTQYF. The CDR3 DNA reads as TGTGCCAGCAGTTCGACAGGGGATACGCAGTATTTT.

The chain couples TRBV30 to TRBJ2-3; a possible D gene is TRBD2 (6 bases). V was trimmed by 3 bases and J by 1 base, leaving 8 bases between them. The CDR3 runs 13 residues. CDR1 is GTSNPN and CDR2 is SVGIG in the germline V gene (reference sequence). In DNA form, the CDR3 reads TGTGCCTGGAGAGGGACTGGCACAGATACGCAGTATTTT. This codes for CAWRGTGTDTQYF.